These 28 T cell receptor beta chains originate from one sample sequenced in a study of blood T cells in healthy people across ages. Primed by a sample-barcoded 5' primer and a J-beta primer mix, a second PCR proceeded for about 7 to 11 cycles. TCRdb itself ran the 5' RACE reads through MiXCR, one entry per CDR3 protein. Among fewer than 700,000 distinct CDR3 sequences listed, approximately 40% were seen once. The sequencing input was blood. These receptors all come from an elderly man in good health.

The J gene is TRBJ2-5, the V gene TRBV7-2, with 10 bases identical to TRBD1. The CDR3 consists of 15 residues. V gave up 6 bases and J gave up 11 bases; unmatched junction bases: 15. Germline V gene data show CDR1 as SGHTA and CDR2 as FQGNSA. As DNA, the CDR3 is TGTGCCAGCAGTTATATACCCGGGACAGGGGTCAAGCAGTACTTC. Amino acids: CASSYIPGTGVKQYF.

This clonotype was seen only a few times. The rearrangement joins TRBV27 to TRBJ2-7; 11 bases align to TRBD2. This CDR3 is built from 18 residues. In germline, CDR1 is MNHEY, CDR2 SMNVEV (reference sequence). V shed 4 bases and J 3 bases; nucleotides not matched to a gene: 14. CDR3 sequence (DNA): TGTGCCAGCAGTTACGGCAGGCCAACTAGCGGGAGCAACTACGAGCAGTACTTC. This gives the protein CASSYGRPTSGSNYEQYF.

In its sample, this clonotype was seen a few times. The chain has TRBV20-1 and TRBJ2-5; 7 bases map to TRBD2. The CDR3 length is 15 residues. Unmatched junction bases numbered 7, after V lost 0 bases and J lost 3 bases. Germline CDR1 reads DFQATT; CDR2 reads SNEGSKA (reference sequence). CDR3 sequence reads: CSARDLALAEETQYF. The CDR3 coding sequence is TGCAGTGCTAGAGATTTGGCTCTAGCGGAAGAGACCCAGTACTTC.

In nucleotides, the CDR3 is TGCGCCAGCAGCTTAACCGGGACCATTGATGAGCAGTTCTTC. It yields the protein CASSLTGTIDEQFF. The rearrangement uses TRBV5-1 and TRBJ2-1; either TRBD1 or TRBD2 may supply D (5 bases each). The length of the CDR3 is 14 residues. Germline assignment: CDR1 SGHRS and CDR2 YFSETQ. With 2 bases removed from V and 8 bases from J, the gap between germline ends came to 14 bases.

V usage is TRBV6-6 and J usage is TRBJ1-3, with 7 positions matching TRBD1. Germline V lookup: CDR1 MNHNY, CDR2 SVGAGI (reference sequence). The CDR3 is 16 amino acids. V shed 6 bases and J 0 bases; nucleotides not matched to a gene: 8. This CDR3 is CASSQDRSYSGNTIYF. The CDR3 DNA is TGTGCCAGCAGCCAGGACAGGTCATACTCTGGAAACACCATATATTTT.

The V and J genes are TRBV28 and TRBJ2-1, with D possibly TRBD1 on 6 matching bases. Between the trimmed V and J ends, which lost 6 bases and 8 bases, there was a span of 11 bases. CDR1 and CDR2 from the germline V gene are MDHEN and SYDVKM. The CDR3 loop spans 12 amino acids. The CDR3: CASRQGRDEQFF. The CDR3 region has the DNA TGTGCCAGCAGACAGGGTCGGGATGAGCAGTTCTTC.

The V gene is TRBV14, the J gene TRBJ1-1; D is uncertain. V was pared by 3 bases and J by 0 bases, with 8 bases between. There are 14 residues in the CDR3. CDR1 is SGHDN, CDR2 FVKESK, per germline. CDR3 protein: CASSHRRMNTEAFF. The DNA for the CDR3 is TGTGCCAGCAGCCATCGCAGGATGAACACTGAAGCTTTCTTT.

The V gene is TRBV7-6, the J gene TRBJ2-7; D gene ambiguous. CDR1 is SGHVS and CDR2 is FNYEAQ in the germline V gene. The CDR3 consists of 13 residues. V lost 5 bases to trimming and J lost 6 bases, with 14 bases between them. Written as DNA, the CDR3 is TGTGCCAGCAGCGGAGCGTCCAGCGCCGAGCAGTACTTC. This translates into CASSGASSAEQYF. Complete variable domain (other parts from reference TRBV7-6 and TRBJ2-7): GAGVSQSPRYKVTKRGQDVALRCDPISGHVSLYWYRQALGQGPEFLTYFNYEAQQDKSGLPNDRFSAERPEGSISTLTIQRTEQRDSAMYRCASSGASSAEQYFGPGTRLTVT.

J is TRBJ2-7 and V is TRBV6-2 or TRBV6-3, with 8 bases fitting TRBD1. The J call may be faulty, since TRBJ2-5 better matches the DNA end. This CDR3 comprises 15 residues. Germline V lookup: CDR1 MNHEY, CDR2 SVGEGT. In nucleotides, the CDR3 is TGTGCCAGCAGCACGACAGGGGTAGTGAGAGAGACCCAGTACTTC. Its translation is CASSTTGVVRETQYF.

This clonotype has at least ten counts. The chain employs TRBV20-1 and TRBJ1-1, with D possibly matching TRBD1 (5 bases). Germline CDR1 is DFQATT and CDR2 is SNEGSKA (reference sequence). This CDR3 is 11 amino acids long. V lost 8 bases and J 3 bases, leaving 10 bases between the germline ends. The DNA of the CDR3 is TGCAGTTTGGGACGGGACACTGAAGCTTTCTTT. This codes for CSLGRDTEAFF.

In DNA form, the CDR3 reads TGTGCCAGCAGGAGCGGTAGCGGGGGGGCGAGTTCCTACAATGAGCAGTTCTTC. Its translation is CASRSGSGGASSYNEQFF. The chain recombines TRBV2 with TRBJ2-1, with 11 bases identical to TRBD2. From germline, CDR1 is SNHLY and CDR2 FYNNEI. J lost 1 base, V lost 6 bases, and 11 bases had no gene match. This CDR3 has 18 amino acids.

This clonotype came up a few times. The CDR3 DNA reads TGTGCCAGCAGCGAGTCAGACTCCTATAATTCACCCCTCCACTTT. It is translated as CASSESDSYNSPLHF. The chain carries TRBV21-1 and TRBJ1-6. TRBV21-1 represents a pseudogene. The CDR3 sequence is 15 residues long.

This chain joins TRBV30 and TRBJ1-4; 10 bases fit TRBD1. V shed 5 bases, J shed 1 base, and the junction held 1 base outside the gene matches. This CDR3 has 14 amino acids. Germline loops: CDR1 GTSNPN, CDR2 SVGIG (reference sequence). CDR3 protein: CAWDRGQTNEKLFF. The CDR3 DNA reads TGTGCCTGGGACAGGGGGCAAACTAATGAAAAACTGTTTTTT.

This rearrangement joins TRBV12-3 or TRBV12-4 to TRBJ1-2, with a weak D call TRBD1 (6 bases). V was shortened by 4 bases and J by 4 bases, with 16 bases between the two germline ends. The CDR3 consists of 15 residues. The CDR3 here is CASSYTTGYAYGYTF. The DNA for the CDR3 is TGTGCCAGCAGTTATACAACAGGGTACGCCTATGGCTACACCTTC.

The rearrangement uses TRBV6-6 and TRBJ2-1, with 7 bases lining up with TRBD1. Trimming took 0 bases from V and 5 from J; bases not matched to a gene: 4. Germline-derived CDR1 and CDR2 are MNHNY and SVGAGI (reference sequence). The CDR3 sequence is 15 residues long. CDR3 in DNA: TGTGCCAGCAGTTACTCGGCAGGGGGTGACAATGAGCAGTTCTTC. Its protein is CASSYSAGGDNEQFF.

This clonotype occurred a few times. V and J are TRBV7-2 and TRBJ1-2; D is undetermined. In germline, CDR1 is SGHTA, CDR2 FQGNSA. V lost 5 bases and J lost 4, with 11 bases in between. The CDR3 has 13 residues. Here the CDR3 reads CASSPGSSYGYTF. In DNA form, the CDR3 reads TGTGCCAGCAGCCCCGGCAGTTCCTATGGCTACACCTTC.

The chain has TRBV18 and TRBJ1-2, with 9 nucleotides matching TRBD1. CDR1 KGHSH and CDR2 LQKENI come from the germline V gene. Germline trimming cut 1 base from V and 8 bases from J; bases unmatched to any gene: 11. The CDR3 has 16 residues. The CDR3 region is CASSPRLTGGEMGYTF. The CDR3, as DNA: TGTGCCAGCTCACCACGACTTACAGGGGGCGAGATGGGCTACACCTTC.

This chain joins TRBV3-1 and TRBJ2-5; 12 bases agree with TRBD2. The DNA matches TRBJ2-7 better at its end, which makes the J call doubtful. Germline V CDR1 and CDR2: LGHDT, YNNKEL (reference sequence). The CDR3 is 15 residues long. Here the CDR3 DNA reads TGTGCCAGCAGCCAGGCTAGCGGGGGGGCAGGCGAGCAGTACTTC. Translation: CASSQASGGAGEQYF.

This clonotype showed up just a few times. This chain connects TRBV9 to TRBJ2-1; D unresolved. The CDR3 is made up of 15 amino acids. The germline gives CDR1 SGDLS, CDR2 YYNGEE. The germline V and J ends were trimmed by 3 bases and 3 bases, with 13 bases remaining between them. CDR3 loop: CASSAGDALYNEQFF. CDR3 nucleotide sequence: TGTGCCAGCAGCGCCGGCGACGCACTCTACAATGAGCAGTTCTTC.

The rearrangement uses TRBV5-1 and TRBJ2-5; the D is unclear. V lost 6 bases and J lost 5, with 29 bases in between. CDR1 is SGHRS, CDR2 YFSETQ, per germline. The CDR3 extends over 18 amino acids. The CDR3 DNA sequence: TGCGCCAGCAACGCGGACGCCTCCGTCGGTATTCTCGGGGAGACCCAGTACTTC. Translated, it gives CASNADASVGILGETQYF.

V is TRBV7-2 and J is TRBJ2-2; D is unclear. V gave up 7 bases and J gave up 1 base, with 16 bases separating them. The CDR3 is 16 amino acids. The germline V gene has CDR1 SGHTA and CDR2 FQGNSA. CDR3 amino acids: CASTQRPTLNTGELFF. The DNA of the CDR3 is TGTGCCAGCACCCAGAGGCCGACCCTGAACACCGGGGAGCTGTTTTTT. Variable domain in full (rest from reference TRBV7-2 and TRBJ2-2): GAGVSQSPSNKVTEKGKDVELRCDPISGHTALYWYRQSLGQGLEFLIYFQGNSAPDKSGLPSDRFSAERTGGSVSTLTIQRTQQEDSAVYLCASTQRPTLNTGELFFGEGSRLTVL.

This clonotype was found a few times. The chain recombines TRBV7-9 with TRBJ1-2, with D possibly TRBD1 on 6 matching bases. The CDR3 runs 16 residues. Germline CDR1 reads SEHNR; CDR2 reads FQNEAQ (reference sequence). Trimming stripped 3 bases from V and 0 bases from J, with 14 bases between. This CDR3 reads CASSLRGQNPNYGYTF. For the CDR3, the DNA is TGTGCCAGCAGCTTGCGGGGGCAGAACCCTAACTATGGCTACACCTTC.

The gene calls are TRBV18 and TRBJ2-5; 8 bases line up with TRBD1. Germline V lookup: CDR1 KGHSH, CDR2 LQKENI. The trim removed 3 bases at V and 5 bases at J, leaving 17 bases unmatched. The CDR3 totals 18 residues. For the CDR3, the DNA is TGTGCCAGCTCACCCACACAACCGGGACAGGCTTACCGGGAGACCCAGTACTTC. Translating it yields CASSPTQPGQAYRETQYF.

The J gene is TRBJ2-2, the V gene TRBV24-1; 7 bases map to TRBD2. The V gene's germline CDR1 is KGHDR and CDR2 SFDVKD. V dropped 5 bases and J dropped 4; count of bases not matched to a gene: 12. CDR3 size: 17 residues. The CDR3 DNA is TGTGCCACCAGTGGCCTCTCCGGGAGGTGGGGCACCGGGGAGCTGTTTTTT. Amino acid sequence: CATSGLSGRWGTGELFF.

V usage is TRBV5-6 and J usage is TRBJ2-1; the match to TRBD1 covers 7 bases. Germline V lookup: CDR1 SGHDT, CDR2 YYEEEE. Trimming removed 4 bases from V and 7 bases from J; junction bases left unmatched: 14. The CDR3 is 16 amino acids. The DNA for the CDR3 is TGTGCCAGCAGCCCAGTTGGGCAGGGGGTCGGGAATGAGCAGTTCTTC. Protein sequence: CASSPVGQGVGNEQFF.

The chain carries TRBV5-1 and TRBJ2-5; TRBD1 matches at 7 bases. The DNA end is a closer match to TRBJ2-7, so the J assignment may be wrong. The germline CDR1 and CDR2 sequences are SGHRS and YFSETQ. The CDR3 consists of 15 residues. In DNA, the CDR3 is TGCGCCAGCAGCTACTACTACGGGACAGACTACGAGCAGTACTTC. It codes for CASSYYYGTDYEQYF.

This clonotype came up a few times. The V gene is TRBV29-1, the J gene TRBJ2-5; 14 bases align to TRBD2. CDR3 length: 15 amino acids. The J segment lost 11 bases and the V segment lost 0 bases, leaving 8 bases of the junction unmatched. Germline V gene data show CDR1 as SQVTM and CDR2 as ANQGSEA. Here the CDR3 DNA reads TGCAGCGTTGAAGACGCGGGACTAGCGGGAGATGAGCAGTACTTC. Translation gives CSVEDAGLAGDEQYF.

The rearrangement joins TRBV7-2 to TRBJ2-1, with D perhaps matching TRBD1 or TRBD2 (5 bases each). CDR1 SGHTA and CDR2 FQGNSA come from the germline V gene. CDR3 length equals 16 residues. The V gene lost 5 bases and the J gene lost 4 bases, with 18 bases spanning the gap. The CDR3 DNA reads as TGTGCCAGCAGCCCCCGGGGCGGCCGCCCATACAATGAGCAGTTCTTC. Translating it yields CASSPRGGRPYNEQFF.